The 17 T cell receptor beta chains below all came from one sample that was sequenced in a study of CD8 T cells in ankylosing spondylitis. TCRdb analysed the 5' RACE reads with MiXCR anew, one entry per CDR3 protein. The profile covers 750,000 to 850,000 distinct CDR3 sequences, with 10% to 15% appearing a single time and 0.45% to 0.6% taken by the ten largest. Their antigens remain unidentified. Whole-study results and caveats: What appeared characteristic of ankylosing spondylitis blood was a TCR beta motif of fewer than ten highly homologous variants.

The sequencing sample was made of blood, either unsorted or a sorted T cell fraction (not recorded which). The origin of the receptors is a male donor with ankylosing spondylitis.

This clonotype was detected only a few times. The CDR3 sequence is CASSQAGQPLIADTQYF. For the CDR3, the DNA is TGCGCCAGCAGCCAAGCAGGGCAGCCACTCATCGCAGATACGCAGTATTTT. The rearrangement uses TRBV4-3 and TRBJ2-3, with D possibly matching TRBD1 (5 bases). The V and J ends lost 1 base and 4 bases respectively, with 18 bases between them. The CDR3 is 17 amino acids. Germline CDR1 reads LGHNA; CDR2 reads YSLEER.

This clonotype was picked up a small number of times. The chain's CDR3 is CATRYPAGGSEQFF. CDR3 in DNA: TGTGCCACCAGATATCCGGCGGGGGGATCAGAGCAGTTCTTC. V usage is TRBV15 and J usage is TRBJ2-1; 8 bases map to TRBD2. Germline V gives CDR1 LNHNV, CDR2 YYDKDF (reference sequence). The CDR3 is made up of 14 amino acids. Trimming at V came to 6 bases and at J to 10 bases, leaving 11 bases not matched to a gene. Full variable domain (outside the CDR3, taken from reference TRBV15 and TRBJ2-1): DAMVIQNPRYQVTQFGKPVTLSCSQTLNHNVMYWYQQKSSQAPKLLFHYYDKDFNNEADTPDNFQSRRPNTSFCFLDIRSPGLGDTAMYLCATRYPAGGSEQFFGPGTRLTVL.

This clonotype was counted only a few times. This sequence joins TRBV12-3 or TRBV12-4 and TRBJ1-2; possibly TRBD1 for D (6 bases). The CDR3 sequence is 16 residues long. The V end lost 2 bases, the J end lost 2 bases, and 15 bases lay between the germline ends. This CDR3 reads CASSLRWTVPNYGYTF. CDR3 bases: TGTGCCAGCAGTTTACGGTGGACAGTACCCAACTATGGCTACACCTTC.

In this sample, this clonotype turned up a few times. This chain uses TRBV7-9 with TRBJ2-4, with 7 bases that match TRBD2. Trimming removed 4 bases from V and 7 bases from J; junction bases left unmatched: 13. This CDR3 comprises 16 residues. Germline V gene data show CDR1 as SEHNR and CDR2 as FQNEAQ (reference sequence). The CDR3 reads CASSSPSTRRGNIQYF. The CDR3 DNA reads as TGTGCCAGCAGCTCGCCAAGTACCAGGCGGGGGAACATTCAGTACTTC.

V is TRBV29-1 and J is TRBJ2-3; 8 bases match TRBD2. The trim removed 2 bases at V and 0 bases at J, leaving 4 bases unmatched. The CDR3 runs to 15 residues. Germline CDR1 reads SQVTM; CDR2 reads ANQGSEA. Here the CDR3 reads CSVELRGVSTDTQYF. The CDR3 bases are TGCAGCGTTGAACTGCGGGGGGTCAGCACAGATACGCAGTATTTT.

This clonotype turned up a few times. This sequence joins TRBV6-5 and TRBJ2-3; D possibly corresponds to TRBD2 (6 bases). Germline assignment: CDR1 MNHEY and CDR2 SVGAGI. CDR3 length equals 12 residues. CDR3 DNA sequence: TGTGCGGCGGGGCGGGCCACAGATACGCAGTATTTT. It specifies CAAGRATDTQYF.

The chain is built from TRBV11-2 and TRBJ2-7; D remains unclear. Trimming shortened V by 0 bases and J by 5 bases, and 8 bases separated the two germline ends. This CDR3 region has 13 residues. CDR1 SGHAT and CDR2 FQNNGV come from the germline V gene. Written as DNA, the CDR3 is TGTGCCAGCAGCTTAGAGATGGATCACGAGCAGTACTTC. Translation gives CASSLEMDHEQYF.

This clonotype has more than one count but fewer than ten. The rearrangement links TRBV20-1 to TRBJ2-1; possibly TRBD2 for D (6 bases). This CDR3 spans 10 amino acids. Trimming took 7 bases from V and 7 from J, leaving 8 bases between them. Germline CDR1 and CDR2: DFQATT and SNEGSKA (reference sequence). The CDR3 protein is CSGLGNEQFF. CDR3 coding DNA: TGCAGTGGACTAGGGAATGAGCAGTTCTTC.

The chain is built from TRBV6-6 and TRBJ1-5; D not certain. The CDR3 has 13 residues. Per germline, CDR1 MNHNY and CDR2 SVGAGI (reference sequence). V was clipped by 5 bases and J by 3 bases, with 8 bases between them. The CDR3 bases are TGTGCCAGCAGTGCCTTTACCAATCAGCCCCAGCATTTT. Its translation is CASSAFTNQPQHF.

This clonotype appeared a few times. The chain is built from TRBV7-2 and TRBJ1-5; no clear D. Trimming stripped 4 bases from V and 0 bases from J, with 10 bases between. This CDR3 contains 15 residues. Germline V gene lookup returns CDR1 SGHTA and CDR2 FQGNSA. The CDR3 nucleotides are TGTGCCAGCAGCTCAGCGGGCAATAGCAATCAGCCCCAGCATTTT. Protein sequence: CASSSAGNSNQPQHF.

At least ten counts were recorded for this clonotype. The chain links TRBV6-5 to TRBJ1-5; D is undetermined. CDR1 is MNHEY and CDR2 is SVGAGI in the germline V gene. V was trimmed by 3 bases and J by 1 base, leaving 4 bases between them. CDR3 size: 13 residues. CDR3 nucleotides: TGTGCCAGCAGTTATTCAAGCAATCAGCCCCAGCATTTT. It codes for CASSYSSNQPQHF.

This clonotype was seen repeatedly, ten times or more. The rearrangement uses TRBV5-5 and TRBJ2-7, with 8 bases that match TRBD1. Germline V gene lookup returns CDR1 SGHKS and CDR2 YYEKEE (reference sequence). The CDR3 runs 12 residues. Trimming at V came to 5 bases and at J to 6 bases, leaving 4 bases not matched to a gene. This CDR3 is CASSFTGGEQYF. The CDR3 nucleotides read TGTGCCAGCAGTTTTACAGGGGGCGAGCAGTACTTC.

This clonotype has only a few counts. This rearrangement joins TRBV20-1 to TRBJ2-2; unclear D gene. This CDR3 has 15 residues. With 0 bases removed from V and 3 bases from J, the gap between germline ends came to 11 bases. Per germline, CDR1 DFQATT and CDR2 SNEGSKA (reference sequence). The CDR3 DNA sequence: TGCAGTGCTAGAGATTTACTTCCCTACACCGGGGAGCTGTTTTTT. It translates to CSARDLLPYTGELFF.

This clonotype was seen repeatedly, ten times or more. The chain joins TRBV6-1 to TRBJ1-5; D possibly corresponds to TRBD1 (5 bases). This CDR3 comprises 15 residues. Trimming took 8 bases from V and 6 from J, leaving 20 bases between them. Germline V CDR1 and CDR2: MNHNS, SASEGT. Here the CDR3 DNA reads TGTGCCAGCGGTACAAGGGGCGAATTAATTCAGCCCCAGCATTTT. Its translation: CASGTRGELIQPQHF.

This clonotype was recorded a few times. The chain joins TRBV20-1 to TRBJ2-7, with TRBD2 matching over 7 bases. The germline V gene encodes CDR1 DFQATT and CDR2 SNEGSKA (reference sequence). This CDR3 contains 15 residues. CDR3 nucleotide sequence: TGCAGCCCCGGCCCAGGAGGGGAGGGGTCCTACGAGCAGTACTTC. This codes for CSPGPGGEGSYEQYF.

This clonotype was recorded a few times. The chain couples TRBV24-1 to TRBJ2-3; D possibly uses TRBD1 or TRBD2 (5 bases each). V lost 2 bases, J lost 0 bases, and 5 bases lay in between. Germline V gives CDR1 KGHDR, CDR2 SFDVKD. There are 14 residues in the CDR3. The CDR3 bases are TGTGCCACCAGTGATTGGGACAGCACAGATACGCAGTATTTT. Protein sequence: CATSDWDSTDTQYF.

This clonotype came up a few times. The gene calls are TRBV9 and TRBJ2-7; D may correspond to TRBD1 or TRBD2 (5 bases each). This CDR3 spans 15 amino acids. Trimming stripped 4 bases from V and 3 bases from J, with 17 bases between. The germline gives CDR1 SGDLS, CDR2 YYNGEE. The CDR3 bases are TGTGCCAGCAGCCCTAACTCGCAGGGAGACTACGAGCAGTACTTC. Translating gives CASSPNSQGDYEQYF.